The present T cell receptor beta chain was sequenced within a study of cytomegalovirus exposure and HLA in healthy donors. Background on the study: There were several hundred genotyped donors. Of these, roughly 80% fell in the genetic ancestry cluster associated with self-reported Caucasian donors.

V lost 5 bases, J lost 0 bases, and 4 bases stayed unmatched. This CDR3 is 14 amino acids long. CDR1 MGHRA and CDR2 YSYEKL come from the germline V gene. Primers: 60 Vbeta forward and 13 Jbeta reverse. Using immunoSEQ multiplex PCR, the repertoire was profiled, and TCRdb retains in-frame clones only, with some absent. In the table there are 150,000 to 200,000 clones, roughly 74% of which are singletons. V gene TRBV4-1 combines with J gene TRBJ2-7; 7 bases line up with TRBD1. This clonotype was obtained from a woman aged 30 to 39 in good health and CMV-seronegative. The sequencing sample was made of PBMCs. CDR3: CASSVRDSSYEQYF. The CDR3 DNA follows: TGCGCCAGCAGCGTACGGGACAGCTCCTACGAGCAGTACTTC.